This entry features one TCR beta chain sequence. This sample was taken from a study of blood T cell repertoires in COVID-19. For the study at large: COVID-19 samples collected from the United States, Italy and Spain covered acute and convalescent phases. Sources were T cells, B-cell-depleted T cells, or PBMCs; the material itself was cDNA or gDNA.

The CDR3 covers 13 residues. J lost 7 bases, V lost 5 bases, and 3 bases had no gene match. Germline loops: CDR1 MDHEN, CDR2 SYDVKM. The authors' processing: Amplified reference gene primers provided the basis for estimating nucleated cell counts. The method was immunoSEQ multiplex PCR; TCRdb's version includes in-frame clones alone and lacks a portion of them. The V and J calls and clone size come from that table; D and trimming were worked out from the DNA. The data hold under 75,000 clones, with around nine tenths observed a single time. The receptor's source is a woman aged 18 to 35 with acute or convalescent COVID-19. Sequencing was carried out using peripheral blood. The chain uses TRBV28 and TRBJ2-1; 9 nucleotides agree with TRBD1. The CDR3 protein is CASSPGQGNEQFF. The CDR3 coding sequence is TGTGCCAGCAGTCCAGGACAGGGGAATGAGCAGTTCTTC.